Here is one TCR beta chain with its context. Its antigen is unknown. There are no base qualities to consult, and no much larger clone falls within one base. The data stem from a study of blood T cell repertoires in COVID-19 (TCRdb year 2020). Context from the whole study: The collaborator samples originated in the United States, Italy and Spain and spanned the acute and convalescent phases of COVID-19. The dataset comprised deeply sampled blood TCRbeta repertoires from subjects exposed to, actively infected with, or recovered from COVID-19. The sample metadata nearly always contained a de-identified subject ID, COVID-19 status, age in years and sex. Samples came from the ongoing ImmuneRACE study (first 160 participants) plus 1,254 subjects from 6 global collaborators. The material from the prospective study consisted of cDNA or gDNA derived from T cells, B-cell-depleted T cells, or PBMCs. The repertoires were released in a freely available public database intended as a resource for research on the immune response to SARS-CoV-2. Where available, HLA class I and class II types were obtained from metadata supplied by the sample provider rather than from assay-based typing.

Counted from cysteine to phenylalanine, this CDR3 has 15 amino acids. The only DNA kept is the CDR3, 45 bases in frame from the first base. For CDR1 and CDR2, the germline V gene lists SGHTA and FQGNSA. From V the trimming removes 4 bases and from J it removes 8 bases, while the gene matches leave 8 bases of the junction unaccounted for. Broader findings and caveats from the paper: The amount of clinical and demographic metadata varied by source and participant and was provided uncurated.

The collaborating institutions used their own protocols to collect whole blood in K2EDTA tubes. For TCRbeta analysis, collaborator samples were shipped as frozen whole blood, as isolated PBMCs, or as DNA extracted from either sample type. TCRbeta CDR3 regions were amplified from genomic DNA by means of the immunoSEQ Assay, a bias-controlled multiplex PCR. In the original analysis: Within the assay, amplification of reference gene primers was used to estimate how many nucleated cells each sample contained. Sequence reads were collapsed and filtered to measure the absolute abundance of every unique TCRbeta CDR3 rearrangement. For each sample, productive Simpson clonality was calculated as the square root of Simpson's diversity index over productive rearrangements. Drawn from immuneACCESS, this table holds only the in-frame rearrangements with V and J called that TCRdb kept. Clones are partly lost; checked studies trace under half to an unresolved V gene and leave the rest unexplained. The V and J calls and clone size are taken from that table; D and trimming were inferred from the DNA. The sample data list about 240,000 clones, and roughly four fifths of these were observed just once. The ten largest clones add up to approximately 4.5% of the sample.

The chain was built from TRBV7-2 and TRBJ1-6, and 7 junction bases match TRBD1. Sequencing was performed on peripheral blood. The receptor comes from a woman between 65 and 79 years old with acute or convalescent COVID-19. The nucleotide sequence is TGTGCCAGCAGCTCCGACAGGGTTAACCATTCACCCCTCCACTTT. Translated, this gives CASSSDRVNHSPLHF. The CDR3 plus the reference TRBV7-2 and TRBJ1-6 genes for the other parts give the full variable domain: GAGVSQSPSNKVTEKGKDVELRCDPISGHTALYWYRQSLGQGLEFLIYFQGNSAPDKSGLPSDRFSAERTGGSVSTLTIQRTQQEDSAVYLCASSSDRVNHSPLHFGNGTRLTVT.